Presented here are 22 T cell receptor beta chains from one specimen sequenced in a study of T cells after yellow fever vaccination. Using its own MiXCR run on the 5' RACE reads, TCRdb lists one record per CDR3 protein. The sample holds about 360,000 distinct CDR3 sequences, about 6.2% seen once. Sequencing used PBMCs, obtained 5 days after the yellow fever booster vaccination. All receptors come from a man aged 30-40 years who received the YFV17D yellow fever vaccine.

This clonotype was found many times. DNA for the CDR3: TGTGCCAGCAGCCCCGAGGGACACCGAGGGACTGAAGCTTTCTTT. Its protein product is CASSPEGHRGTEAFF. V usage is TRBV6-2 or TRBV6-3 and J usage is TRBJ1-1; TRBD1 is a possible D gene (6 bases). Germline CDR1 is MNHEY and CDR2 is SVGEGT. The V end was cut by 6 bases, the J end by 5 bases, with 19 bases between. CDR3 length equals 15 residues.

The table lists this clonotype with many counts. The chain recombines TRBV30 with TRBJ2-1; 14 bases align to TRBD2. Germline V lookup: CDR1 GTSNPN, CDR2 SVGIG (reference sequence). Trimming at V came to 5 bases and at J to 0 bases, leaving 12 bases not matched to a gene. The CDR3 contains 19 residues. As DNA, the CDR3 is TGTGCCTGGTTCTCCGGGACTAGCGGGAGACGAAGCTCCTACAATGAGCAGTTCTTC. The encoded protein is CAWFSGTSGRRSSYNEQFF. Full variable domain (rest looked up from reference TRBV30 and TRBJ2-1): SQTIHQWPATLVQPVGSPLSLECTVEGTSNPNLYWYRQAAGRGLQLLFYSVGIGQISSEVPQNLSASRPQDRQFILSSKKLLLSDSGFYLCAWFSGTSGRRSSYNEQFFGPGTRLTVL.

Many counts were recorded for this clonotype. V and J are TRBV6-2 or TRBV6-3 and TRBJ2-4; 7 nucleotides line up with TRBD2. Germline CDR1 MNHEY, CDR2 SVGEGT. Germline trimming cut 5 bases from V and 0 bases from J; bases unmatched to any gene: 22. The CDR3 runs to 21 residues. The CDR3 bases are TGTGCCAGCAGTAGCAACTCCGGTCGGGGACTACCGGTACTAGCCAAAAACATTCAGTACTTC. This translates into CASSSNSGRGLPVLAKNIQYF.

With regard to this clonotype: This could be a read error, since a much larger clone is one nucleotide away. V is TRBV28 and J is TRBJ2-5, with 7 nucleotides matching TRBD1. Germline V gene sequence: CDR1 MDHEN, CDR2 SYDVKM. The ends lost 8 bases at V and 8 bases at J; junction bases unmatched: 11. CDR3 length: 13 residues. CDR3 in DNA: TGTGCCAGCGGGCGACGAGGGACAGACACCCAGTACTTC. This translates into CASGRRGTDTQYF.

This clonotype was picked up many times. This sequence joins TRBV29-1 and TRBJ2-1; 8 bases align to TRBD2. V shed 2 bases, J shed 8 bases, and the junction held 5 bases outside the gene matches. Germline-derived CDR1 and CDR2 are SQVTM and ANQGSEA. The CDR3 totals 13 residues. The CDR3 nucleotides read TGCAGCGTTGAAACCGGGAGGGCCCATGAGCAGTTCTTC. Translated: CSVETGRAHEQFF.

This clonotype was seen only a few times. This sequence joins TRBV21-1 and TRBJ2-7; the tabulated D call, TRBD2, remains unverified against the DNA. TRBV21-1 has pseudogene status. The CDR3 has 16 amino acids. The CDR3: CASRKEVGLSLYEQYF. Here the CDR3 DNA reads TGTGCCAGCAGAAAAGAAGTAGGACTATCCCTTTACGAGCAGTACTTC.

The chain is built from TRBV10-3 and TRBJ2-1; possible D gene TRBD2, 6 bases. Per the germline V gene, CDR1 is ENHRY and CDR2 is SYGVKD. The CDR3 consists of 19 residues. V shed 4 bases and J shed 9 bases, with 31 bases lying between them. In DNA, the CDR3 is TGTGCCATCAGTGTCTCCAGCTCCCGGCCGGGAGAGTCTCCTGGTGAGCAGTTCTTC. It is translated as CAISVSSSRPGESPGEQFF.

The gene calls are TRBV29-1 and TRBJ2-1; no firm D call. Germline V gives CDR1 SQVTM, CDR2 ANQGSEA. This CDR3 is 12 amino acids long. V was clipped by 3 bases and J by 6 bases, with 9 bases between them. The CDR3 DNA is TGCAGCGTTGATGGTGTTACCAATGAGCAGTTCTTC. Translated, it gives CSVDGVTNEQFF.

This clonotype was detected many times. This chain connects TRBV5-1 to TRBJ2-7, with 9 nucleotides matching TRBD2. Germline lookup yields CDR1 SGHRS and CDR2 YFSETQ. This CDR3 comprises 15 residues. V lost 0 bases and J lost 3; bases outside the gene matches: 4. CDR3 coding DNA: TGCGCCAGCAGCTTGGGACCTAGCGGGAACTACGAGCAGTACTTC. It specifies CASSLGPSGNYEQYF.

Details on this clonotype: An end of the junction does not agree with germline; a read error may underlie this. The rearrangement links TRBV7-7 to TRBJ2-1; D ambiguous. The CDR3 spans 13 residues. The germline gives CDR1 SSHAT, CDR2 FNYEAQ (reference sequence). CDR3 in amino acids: CASSSRRSSEQFF. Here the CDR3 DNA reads TGTGCTAGCAGCTCGAGGAGATCCTCTGAGCAGTTCTTC.

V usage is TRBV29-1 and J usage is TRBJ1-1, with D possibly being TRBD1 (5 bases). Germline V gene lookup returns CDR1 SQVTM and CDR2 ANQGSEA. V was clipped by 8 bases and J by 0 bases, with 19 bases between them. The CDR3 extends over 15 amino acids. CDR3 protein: CSTGDDSSMNTEAFF. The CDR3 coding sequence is TGCAGCACTGGAGACGACAGTTCCATGAACACTGAAGCTTTCTTT. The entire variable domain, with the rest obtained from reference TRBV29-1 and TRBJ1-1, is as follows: SAVISQKPSRDICQRGTSLTIQCQVDSQVTMMFWYRQQPGQSLTLIATANQGSEATYESGFVIDKFPISRPNLTFSTLTVSNMSPEDSSIYLCSTGDDSSMNTEAFFGQGTRLTVV.

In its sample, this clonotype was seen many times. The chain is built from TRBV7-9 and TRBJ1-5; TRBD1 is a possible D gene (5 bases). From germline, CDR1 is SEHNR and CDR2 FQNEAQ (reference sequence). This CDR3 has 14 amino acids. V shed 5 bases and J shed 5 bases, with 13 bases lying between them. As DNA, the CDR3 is TGTGCCAGCAGCCCACCAGGGACCCATCAGCCCCAGCATTTT. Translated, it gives CASSPPGTHQPQHF.

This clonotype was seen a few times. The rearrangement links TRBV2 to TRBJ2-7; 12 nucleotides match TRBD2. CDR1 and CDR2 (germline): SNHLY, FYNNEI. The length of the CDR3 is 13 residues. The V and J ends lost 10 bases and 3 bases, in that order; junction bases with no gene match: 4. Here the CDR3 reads CANRLAGVYEQYF. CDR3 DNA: TGTGCCAACCGACTAGCGGGAGTCTACGAGCAGTACTTC.

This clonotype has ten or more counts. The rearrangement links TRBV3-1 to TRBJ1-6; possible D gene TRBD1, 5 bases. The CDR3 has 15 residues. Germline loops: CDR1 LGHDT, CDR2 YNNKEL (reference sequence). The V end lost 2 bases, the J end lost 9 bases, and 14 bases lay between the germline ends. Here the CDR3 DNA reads TGTGCCAGCAGCCAACAGGGACGTGGAATTTCACCCCTCCACTTT. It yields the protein CASSQQGRGISPLHF.

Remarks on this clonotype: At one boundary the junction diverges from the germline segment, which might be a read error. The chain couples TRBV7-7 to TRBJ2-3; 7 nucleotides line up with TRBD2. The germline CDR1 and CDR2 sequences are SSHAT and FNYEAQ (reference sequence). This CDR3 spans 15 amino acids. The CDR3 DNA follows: TGTGCTAGCAGCCTTGATCTCGGGAGGCCAGATACGCAGTATTTT. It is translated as CASSLDLGRPDTQYF. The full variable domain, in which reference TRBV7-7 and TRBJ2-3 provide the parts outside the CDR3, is GAGVSQSPRYKVTKRGQDVTLRCDPISSHATLYWYQQALGQGPEFLTYFNYEAQPDKSGLPSDRFSAERPEGSISTLTIQRTEQRDSAMYRCASSLDLGRPDTQYFGPGTRLTVL.

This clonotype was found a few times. CDR3 nucleotides: TGTGCCAGCTCACCGGGACTAGCGGTGTTCACAGATACGCAGTATTTT. As protein: CASSPGLAVFTDTQYF. The V and J genes are TRBV18 and TRBJ2-3; 11 bases are shared with TRBD2. This CDR3 is 16 amino acids long. Trimming at V came to 3 bases and at J to 2 bases, leaving 4 bases not matched to a gene. CDR1 and CDR2 (germline): KGHSH, LQKENI.

CDR3 sequence (DNA): TGCAGTGCTAGAAAGGGGGCCTTCCACCAAGAGACCCAGTACTTC. This translates into CSARKGAFHQETQYF. V is TRBV20-1 and J is TRBJ2-5; 7 nucleotides match TRBD1. V shed 2 bases, J shed 0 bases, and the junction held 6 bases outside the gene matches. CDR3 length equals 15 residues. The germline V gene encodes CDR1 DFQATT and CDR2 SNEGSKA (reference sequence).

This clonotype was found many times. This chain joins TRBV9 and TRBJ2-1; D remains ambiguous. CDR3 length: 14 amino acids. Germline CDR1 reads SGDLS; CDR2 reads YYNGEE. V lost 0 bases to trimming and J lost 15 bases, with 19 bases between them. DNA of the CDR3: TGTGCCAGCAGCGTAGGTAGTTGGCGGTCCCTTCTGTTCTTC. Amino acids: CASSVGSWRSLLFF.

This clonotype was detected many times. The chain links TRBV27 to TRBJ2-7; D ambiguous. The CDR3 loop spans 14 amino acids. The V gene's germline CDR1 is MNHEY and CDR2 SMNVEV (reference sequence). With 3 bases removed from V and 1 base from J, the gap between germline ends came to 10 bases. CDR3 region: CASSFDPRSYEQYF. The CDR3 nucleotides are TGTGCCAGCAGTTTTGATCCTAGGTCCTACGAGCAGTACTTC.

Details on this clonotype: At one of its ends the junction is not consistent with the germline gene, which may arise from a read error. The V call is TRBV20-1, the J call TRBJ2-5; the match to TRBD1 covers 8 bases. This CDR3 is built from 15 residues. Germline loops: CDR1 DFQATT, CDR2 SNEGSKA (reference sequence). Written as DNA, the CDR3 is TGCTGTGCTTTCCGGGGAGACAGGGGAGGAGAGACCCAGTACTTC. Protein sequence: CCAFRGDRGGETQYF.

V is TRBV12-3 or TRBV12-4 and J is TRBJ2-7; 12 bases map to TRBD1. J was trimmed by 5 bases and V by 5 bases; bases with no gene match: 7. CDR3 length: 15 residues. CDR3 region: CASSPEGQGANEQYF. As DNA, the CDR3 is TGTGCCAGCAGTCCCGAGGGACAGGGGGCTAACGAGCAGTACTTC.

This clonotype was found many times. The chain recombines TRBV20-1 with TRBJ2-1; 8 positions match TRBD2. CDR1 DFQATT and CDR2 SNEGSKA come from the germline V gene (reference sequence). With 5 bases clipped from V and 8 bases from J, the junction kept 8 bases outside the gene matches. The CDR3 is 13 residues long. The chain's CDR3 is CSAPGTSIHEQFF. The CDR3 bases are TGCAGTGCTCCCGGGACTAGTATCCATGAGCAGTTCTTC.